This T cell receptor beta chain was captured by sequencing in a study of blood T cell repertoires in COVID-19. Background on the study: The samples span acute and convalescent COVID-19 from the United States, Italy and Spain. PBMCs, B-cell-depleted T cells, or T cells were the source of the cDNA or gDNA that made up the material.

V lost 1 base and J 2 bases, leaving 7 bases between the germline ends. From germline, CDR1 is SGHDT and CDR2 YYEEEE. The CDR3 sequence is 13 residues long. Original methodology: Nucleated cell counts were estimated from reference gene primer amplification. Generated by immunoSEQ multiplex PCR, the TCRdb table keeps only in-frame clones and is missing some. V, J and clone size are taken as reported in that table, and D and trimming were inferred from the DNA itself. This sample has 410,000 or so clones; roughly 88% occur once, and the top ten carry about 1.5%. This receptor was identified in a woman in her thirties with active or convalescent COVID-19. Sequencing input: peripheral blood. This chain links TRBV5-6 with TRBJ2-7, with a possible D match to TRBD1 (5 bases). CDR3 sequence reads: CASSLRGPYEQYF. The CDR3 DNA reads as TGTGCCAGCAGCTTGAGGGGCCCCTACGAGCAGTACTTC. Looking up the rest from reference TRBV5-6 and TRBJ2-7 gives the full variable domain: DAGVTQSPTHLIKTRGQQVTLRCSPKSGHDTVSWYQQALGQGPQFIFQYYEEEERQRGNFPDRFSGHQFPNYSSELNVNALLLGDSALYLCASSLRGPYEQYFGPGTRLTVT.